The following is a TCR beta chain sequence with its context. Antigen: not known. The data were obtained in a study of early T cells in non-severe SARS-CoV-2 infection. Overall study context: Bulk RNA taken from unsorted whole blood was sequenced, leaving chains unpaired.

Study-wide findings and caveats: VDJdb matching skewed toward anti-spike CD8 responses, missing private and CD4 specificities.

Trimming cost V 5 bases and J 8 bases; bases outside gene matches: 15. Germline CDR1 and CDR2: LNHDA and SQIVND (reference sequence). The CDR3 has 16 residues. The protocol attached unique molecular identifiers to individual cDNA molecules. Each CDR3 protein gets one entry after TCRdb re-called the 5' RACE reads with MiXCR. The sample holds over 70,000 distinct CDR3 sequences, 14% seen once. The clonotype originates from an adult who was a healthcare worker with PCR-confirmed SARS-CoV-2 infection or an uninfected control (not recorded which). The gene calls are TRBV19 and TRBJ2-3; TRBD2 matches 8 bases. Sequencing was done on a sample of whole blood. Here the CDR3 reads CASSQAFGLAGLTQYF. DNA for the CDR3: TGTGCCAGTAGTCAGGCGTTCGGTCTAGCGGGCCTTACGCAGTATTTT.